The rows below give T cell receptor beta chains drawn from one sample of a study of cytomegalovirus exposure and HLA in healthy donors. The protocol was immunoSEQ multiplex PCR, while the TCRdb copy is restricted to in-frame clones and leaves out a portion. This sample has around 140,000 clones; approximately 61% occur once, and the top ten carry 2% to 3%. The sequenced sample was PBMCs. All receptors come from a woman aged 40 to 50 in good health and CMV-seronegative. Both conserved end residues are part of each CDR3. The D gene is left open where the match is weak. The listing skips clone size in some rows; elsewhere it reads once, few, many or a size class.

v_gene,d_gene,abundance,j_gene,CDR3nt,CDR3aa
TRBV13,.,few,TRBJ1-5,TGTGCCAGCAGCTTAGGGTTGGGGCAGGGGAATCAGCCCCAGCATTTT,CASSLGLGQGNQPQHF
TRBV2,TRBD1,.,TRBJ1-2,TGTGCCAGCAGTGGTACAGGGGGCAAAGGCTATGGCTACACCTTC,CASSGTGGKGYGYTF
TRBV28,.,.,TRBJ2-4,TGTGCCAGCAGTTCAGGACAGAGTCAGTACTTC,CASSSGQSQYF
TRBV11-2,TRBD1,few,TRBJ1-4,TGTGCCAGCAGCGGACAGGCTGATGAAAAACTGTTTTTT,CASSGQADEKLFF
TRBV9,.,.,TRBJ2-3,TGTGCCAGCAGCGTAGGGGCGAACGCAGGCACAGATACGCAGTATTTT,CASSVGANAGTDTQYF
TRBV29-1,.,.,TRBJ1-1,TGCAGCGTTGAAGTTCTCCTAATCCGAAGTAACCAAGCTTTCTTT,CSVEVLLIRSNQAFF
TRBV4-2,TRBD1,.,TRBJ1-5,TGTGCCAGCAGCCAAGAGACAGGGGTCAATCAGCCCCAGCATTTT,CASSQETGVNQPQHF
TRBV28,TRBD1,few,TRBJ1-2,TGTGCCAGCACTCCTACCCCCGGGACAGGGAATTATGGCTACACCTTC,CASTPTPGTGNYGYTF
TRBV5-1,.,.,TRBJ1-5,TGCGCCAGCAGCCGGGACATTAACCAGCCCCAGCATTTT,CASSRDINQPQHF
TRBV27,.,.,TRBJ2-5,TGTGCCAGCAGTCCCGGGGTACAGACAAGACCCGTGGCCCAGTACTTC,CASSPGVQTRPVAQYF
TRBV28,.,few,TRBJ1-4,TGTGCCAGCAGGTTCAGGGGACGGGAAAAACTGTTTTTT,CASRFRGREKLFF
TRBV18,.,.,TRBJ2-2,TGTGCCAGCTCACCACCGAGCAGGACGAACACCGGGGAGCTGTTTTTT,CASSPPSRTNTGELFF
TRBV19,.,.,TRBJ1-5,TGTGCCAGTAGTATAGCGCGAGACAATCAGCCCCAGCATTTT,CASSIARDNQPQHF
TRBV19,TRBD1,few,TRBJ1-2,TGTGCCAGTAGTACGACAGGGGGGACCTATGGCTACACCTTC,CASSTTGGTYGYTF
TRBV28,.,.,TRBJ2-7,TGTGCCAGCAGTCCGAGGGCCTACGAGCAGTACTTC,CASSPRAYEQYF
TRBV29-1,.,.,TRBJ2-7,TGCAGCGTGACAGGATTCCCACCCTACGAGCAGTACTTC,CSVTGFPPYEQYF
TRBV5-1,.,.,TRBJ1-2,TGCGCCAGCAGCTCCCGAGACAGGTATAACTATGGCTACACCTTC,CASSSRDRYNYGYTF
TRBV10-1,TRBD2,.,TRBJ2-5,TGCGCCAGCAGCCGGACTAGCGGGGGCCAAGAGACCCAGTACTTC,CASSRTSGGQETQYF
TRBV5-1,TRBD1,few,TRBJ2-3,TGCGCCAGCAGCTACCGAGGACAGGGTGGCACAGATACGCAGTATTTT,CASSYRGQGGTDTQYF
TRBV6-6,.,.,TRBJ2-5,TGTGCCAGCAGTCCCCAGGGTACTGGGACCCAGTACTTC,CASSPQGTGTQYF
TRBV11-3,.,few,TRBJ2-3,TGTGCCAGCAGCTTAGACGGGGGCACAGATACGCAGTATTTT,CASSLDGGTDTQYF
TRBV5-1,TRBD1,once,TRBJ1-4,TGCGCCAGCAGCCTCCAGGGGGCCCGAAATGAAAAACTGTTTTTT,CASSLQGARNEKLFF
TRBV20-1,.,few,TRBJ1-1,TGCAGTGTACCCAAGGAGACTGAAGCTTTCTTT,CSVPKETEAFF
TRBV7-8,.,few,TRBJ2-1,TGTGCCAGCAGCCAGGACAGCTTGGTGCAGTTCTTC,CASSQDSLVQFF
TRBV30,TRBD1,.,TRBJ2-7,TGTGCCTGGAGTGTACGAGGGACAGGGGACTACGAGCAGTACTTC,CAWSVRGTGDYEQYF
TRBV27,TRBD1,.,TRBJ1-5,TGTGCCAGCAGTCAGGGACAGGGTGGTCAGCCCCAGCATTTT,CASSQGQGGQPQHF
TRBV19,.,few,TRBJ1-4,TGTGCCAGTAGCTTCCCGGGGGCAACTAATGAAAAACTGTTTTTT,CASSFPGATNEKLFF
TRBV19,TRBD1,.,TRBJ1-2,TGTGCCAGTAGTAGGAGTCGGGACAGCGATGTCTACACCTTC,CASSRSRDSDVYTF
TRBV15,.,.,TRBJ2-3,TGTGCCACCAGCAGAGATCCCGGTTCCACAGATACGCAGTATTTT,CATSRDPGSTDTQYF
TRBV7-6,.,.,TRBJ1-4,TGTGCCAGCAGCTTAGGGCAGTCTTCTAATGAAAAACTGTTTTTT,CASSLGQSSNEKLFF
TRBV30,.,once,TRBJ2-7,TGTGCCTGGAGCCCTCAAGGGGGCTACGAGCAGTACTTC,CAWSPQGGYEQYF
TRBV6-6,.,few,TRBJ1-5,TGTGCCAGCTCCCCTGGGGGCAGCAATCAGCCCCAGCATTTT,CASSPGGSNQPQHF
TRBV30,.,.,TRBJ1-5,TGTGCCTGGACCCCGGGGAGCAATCAGCCCCAGCATTTT,CAWTPGSNQPQHF
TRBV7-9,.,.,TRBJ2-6,TGTGCCAGCAGCTTATCGCTCGGTGAGGCCAACGTCCTGACTTTC,CASSLSLGEANVLTF
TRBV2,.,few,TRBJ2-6,TGTGCCAGCTCGCAGGACACACGACCCTCTGGGGCCAACGTCCTGACTTTC,CASSQDTRPSGANVLTF
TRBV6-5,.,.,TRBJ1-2,TGTGCCAGCAGGGCCGGGTCCCTCGGGATGGATGGCTACACCTTC,CASRAGSLGMDGYTF
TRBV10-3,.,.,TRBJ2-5,TGTGCCATCAGTGAGCCCCGACGGGATGTAAAAGAGACCCAGTACTTC,CAISEPRRDVKETQYF
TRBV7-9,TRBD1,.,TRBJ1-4,TGTGCCAGCAGCTCGCGGACAGGGCCCAGGAATGAAAAACTGTTTTTT,CASSSRTGPRNEKLFF
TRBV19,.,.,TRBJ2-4,TGTGCCAGTAGTACCCCACGGTCGGCCAAAAACATTCAGTACTTC,CASSTPRSAKNIQYF
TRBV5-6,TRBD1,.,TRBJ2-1,TGTGCCAGCAGCTCCGGGACAGGGGGTGAGCAGTTCTTC,CASSSGTGGEQFF
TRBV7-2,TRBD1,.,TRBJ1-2,TGTGCCAGCAGACTAGAACCCGGGACAGGGCGCTACACCTTC,CASRLEPGTGRYTF
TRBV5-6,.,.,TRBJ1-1,TGTGCCAGCAGCGGGCGAGTGGGGCGAGAGGAGTGGAACACTGAAGCTTTCTTT,CASSGRVGREEWNTEAFF
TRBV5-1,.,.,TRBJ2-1,TGCGCCAGCAGCTTGGGGCGGGGGCTGAATGAGCAGTTCTTC,CASSLGRGLNEQFF
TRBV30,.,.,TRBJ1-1,TGTGCCTGCCCAGGAGGGAACACTGAAGCTTTCTTT,CACPGGNTEAFF
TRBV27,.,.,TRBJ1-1,TGTGCCAGCACTCTGAGCCGCACGGGGATGGGGACTGAAGCTTTCTTT,CASTLSRTGMGTEAFF
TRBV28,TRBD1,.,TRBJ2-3,TGTGCCAGCAGCCCACAGGGGGCATTAGATACGCAGTATTTT,CASSPQGALDTQYF
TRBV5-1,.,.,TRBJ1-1,TGCGCCAGCACCCCCGGTGGGGCCCCCACTGAAGCTTTCTTT,CASTPGGAPTEAFF
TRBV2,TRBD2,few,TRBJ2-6,TGTGCCAGCATGACGGGGGGGTGGGGGATAAGGGCCAACGTCCTGACTTTC,CASMTGGWGIRANVLTF
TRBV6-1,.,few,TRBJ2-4,TGTGCCAGCAAAAATTTAGCACCGGATAAAAACATTCAGTACTTC,CASKNLAPDKNIQYF
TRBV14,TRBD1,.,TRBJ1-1,TGTGCCAGCAGCCGAGGGGACAGCCGTAACACTGAAGCTTTCTTT,CASSRGDSRNTEAFF
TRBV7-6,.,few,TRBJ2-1,TGTGCCAGCAGGGATCAACCGGGCAATGAGCAGTTCTTC,CASRDQPGNEQFF
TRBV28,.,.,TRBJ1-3,TGTGCCAGCAGTCTGGGGGGGTCCTTCTCTGGAAACACCATATATTTT,CASSLGGSFSGNTIYF
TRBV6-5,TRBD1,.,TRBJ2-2,TGTGCCAGCAGTTACTCGGGACAGGGGTCCGGGGAGCTGTTTTTT,CASSYSGQGSGELFF
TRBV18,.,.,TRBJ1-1,TGTGCCAGCTCACCTGGCGGTGGATTGAACACTGAAGCTTTCTTT,CASSPGGGLNTEAFF
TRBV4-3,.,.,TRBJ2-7,TGCGCCAGCAGCCAAGAGAACTCGGGGTACTACGAGCAGTACTTC,CASSQENSGYYEQYF
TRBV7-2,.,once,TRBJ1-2,TGTGCCAGCAGCTTAGGGCTCGATGGCTACACCTTC,CASSLGLDGYTF
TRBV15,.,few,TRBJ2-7,TGTGCCACCAGCAGTACAATCACGACAATGACCTACGAGCAGTACTTC,CATSSTITTMTYEQYF
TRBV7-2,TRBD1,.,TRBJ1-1,TGTGCCAGCAACCCGGTAGCAGGGACAGGGACTGAAGCTTTCTTT,CASNPVAGTGTEAFF
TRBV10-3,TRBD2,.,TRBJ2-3,TGTGCCATCGGGCCTAGCGGGGGGGCCTTAGATACGCAGTATTTT,CAIGPSGGALDTQYF
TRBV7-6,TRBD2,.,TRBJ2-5,TGTGCCAGCAGCCGGGGACTAGCGGGATACCAAGAGACCCAGTACTTC,CASSRGLAGYQETQYF